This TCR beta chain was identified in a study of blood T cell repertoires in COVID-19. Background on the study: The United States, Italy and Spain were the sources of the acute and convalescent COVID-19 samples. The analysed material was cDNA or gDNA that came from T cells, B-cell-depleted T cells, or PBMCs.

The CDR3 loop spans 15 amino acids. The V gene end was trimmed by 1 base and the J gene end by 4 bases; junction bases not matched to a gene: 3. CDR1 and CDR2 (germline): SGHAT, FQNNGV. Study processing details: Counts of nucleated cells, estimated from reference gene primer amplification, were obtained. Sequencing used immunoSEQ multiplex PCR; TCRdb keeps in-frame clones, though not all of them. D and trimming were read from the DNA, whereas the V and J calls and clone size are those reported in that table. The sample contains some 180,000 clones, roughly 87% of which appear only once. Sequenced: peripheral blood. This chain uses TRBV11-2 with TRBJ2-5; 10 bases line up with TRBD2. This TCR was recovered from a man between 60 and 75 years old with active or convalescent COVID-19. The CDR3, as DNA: TGTGCCAGCAGCTTAGCTCCTAGCGGGGGAGAGACCCAGTACTTC. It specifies CASSLAPSGGETQYF.